A selection of T cell receptor beta chains follows, all from one sample in a study of T cells in Graves' hyperthyroidism and ophthalmopathy. TCRdb re-called the multiplex PCR reads through MiXCR, storing one row per CDR3 protein. This sample has 500,000 to 600,000 distinct CDR3 sequences; more than 45% occur once, and the top ten carry around 7.7%. Sequencing input: peripheral blood or thyroid tissue (not recorded which). These receptors were obtained from a woman between 18 and 29 years old with Graves' hyperthyroidism. Both conserved end residues are part of each CDR3. A D gene is named only where the DNA matches it firmly. A clone size is listed for some rows: how often the clone was seen (once, few, many), or a class if it is expanded.

V	J	size	D	DNA	CDR3
TRBV5-1	TRBJ2-7	many	.	TGCGCCAGCAGCTTGGCCGGTACAGCCACCTACGAGCAGTACTTC	CASSLAGTATYEQYF
TRBV5-1	TRBJ1-1	many	TRBD1	TGCGCCAGCAGCTTTGAGGGACAGGGGATAACTGAAGCTTTCTTT	CASSFEGQGITEAFF
TRBV12-5	TRBJ2-5	many	.	TGTGCTAGTGGTTTGGTTCTGCGCCAGGGGAGGGGAGAGACCCAGTACTTC	CASGLVLRQGRGETQYF
TRBV29-1	TRBJ1-1	few	.	TGCAGCGTTGAGGAGGGCAACAACACTGAAGCTTTCTTT	CSVEEGNNTEAFF
TRBV2	TRBJ2-3	.	TRBD2	TGTGCCAGCATTTTCGGGACTAGCAGCACAGATACGCAGTATTTT	CASIFGTSSTDTQYF
TRBV20-1	TRBJ1-5	.	.	TGCAGTGCTAGGGTGTCAGGGAGAGACAATCAGCCCCAGCATTTT	CSARVSGRDNQPQHF
TRBV20-1	TRBJ1-5	many	.	TGCAGTGCGCGGGACCGAGCACCGGCCCAGCATTTT	CSARDRAPAQHF
TRBV19	TRBJ1-6	many	.	TGTGCCAGTAGTATTACGGCTTCAAATAATTCACCCCTCCACTTT	CASSITASNNSPLHF
TRBV7-2	TRBJ1-1	many	.	TGTGCCAGCAGCTCTTCGTGGTTGAACACTGAAGCTTTCTTT	CASSSSWLNTEAFF
TRBV2	TRBJ2-7	.	.	TGTGCCAGCAGTGAAGGTACTCCGGGACATTCTCCCGAGCAGTACTTC	CASSEGTPGHSPEQYF
TRBV7-6	TRBJ2-7	.	TRBD2	TGTGCCAGCAGCCCCTTAGCGGGAGATGAGCAGTACTTC	CASSPLAGDEQYF
TRBV27	TRBJ1-4	many	TRBD1	TGTGCCAGCAGTTTGGCAGGGGGGAAACTGTTTTTT	CASSLAGGKLFF
TRBV7-2	TRBJ2-7	many	.	TGTGCCAGCAGCTCCGTCTACGAGCAGTACTTC	CASSSVYEQYF
TRBV2	TRBJ2-2	few	TRBD2	TGTGCCAGCAGTTACTCGATAGGTGGAGCTCTAGCGGGCACGAACACCGGGGAGCTGTTTTTT	CASSYSIGGALAGTNTGELFF
TRBV5-5	TRBJ1-4	many	.	TGTGCCAGCAGCGTAGCGTCTAATGAAAAACTGTTTTTT	CASSVASNEKLFF
TRBV15	TRBJ1-2	many	.	TGTGCCACCAGCAGAGATCGAGGGATGGGGTATGGCTACACCTTC	CATSRDRGMGYGYTF
TRBV7-3	TRBJ2-2	few	.	TGTGCCAGCAGCTTACTCGGCACCCCCCACACCGGGGAGCTGTTTTTT	CASSLLGTPHTGELFF
TRBV19	TRBJ1-3	.	.	TGTGCCAGTACCACAGGGATCGACTCTGGAAACACCATATATTTT	CASTTGIDSGNTIYF
TRBV5-1	TRBJ1-4	.	TRBD1	TGCGCCAGCAGCGAGGACAGGGGAGAAAAACTGTTTTTT	CASSEDRGEKLFF
TRBV5-5	TRBJ1-2	.	TRBD1	TGTGCCAGCAGCTTATCGGGACAGCAAACTAACTATGGCTACACCTTC	CASSLSGQQTNYGYTF
TRBV30	TRBJ1-4	.	.	TGTGCCTGGAGTGTAGGGGTCACGTCGGCCGAAAAACTGTTTTTT	CAWSVGVTSAEKLFF
TRBV9	TRBJ2-1	once	.	TGTGCCAGCAGCGGATGGTCAGACAATGAGCAGTTCTTC	CASSGWSDNEQFF
TRBV2	TRBJ2-2	many	TRBD2	TGTGCCAGCACCTACCGCGCGAGCGGGAGGGTCGGGGAGCTGTTTTTT	CASTYRASGRVGELFF
TRBV15	TRBJ2-5	.	.	TGTGCCACCCAGGGGGGGACCACACAAGAGACCCAGTACTTC	CATQGGTTQETQYF
TRBV5-1	TRBJ2-5	.	TRBD2	TGCGCCGGGCTAGCGGGAGAAGGGACCCAGTACTTC	CAGLAGEGTQYF
TRBV12-3/TRBV12-4	TRBJ1-5	.	.	TGTGCCAGCAGTCCCTATGGCAATCAGCCCCAGCATTTT	CASSPYGNQPQHF
TRBV7-6	TRBJ2-2	many	.	TGTGCCAGCAGCCTAATGGGGGGAACCGGGGAGCTGTTTTTT	CASSLMGGTGELFF
TRBV9	TRBJ2-7	.	.	TGTGCCAGCAGCATCGGCAGGACTTACTCCTACGAGCAGTACTTC	CASSIGRTYSYEQYF
TRBV10-3	TRBJ1-5	once	TRBD1	TGTGCCATCACCCGGGACAGGGGGCAGTACGAGCATTTT	CAITRDRGQYEHF
TRBV13	TRBJ2-7	few	.	TGTGCCAGCAGCTTAGTCCCCGTTAGTGAGCAGTACTTC	CASSLVPVSEQYF
TRBV29-1	TRBJ2-7	.	.	TGCAGCTTGACCGCTAGCTCCTACGAGCAGTACTTC	CSLTASSYEQYF
TRBV4-2	TRBJ2-2	many	TRBD2	TGTGCCAGCAGCGTTGGTAGCGGGGCGAACACCGGGGAGCTGTTTTTT	CASSVGSGANTGELFF
TRBV11-2	TRBJ1-5	.	.	TGTGCCAGCAGCTATGAACAGCGCGGAGGGGACCCCCGTCAGCCCCAGCATTTT	CASSYEQRGGDPRQPQHF
TRBV11-3	TRBJ2-2	.	TRBD2	TGTGCCAGCAGCTCCAGACTAGCGGGAGGGGAGCTGTTTTTT	CASSSRLAGGELFF
TRBV4-3	TRBJ2-5	few	.	TGCGCCAGCAGCCAAGACGTGGCGGGGGCCAGGGTTGAGACCCAGTACTTC	CASSQDVAGARVETQYF
TRBV30	TRBJ1-2	many	.	TGTGCCTGGAGAGCGAGGGGTGGTTATGGCTACACCTTC	CAWRARGGYGYTF
TRBV29-1	TRBJ2-5	.	.	TGCAGCCCTCCAGGCCAAGAGACCCAGTACTTC	CSPPGQETQYF
TRBV10-1	TRBJ1-1	many	TRBD1	TGCGCCAGCAGTGGAGACAGGGGAGGGGGTGAAGCTTTCTTT	CASSGDRGGGEAFF
TRBV20-1	TRBJ1-2	.	TRBD1	TGCAGTGCTCACAGGGGGGATGGCTACACCTTC	CSAHRGDGYTF
TRBV29-1	TRBJ2-6	.	TRBD1	TGCAGCAGTCAATCGCCGGGACAGGGGGCATCTGGGGCCAACGTCCTGACTTTC	CSSQSPGQGASGANVLTF
TRBV7-3	TRBJ2-1	few	.	TGTGCCAGCAGCTTAACTGGGATACCCCTCGATGAGCAGTTCTTC	CASSLTGIPLDEQFF
TRBV6-5	TRBJ1-5	many	.	TGTGCCAGCAGTTACTCGAGGGTAGAATTTCAGCCCCAGCATTTT	CASSYSRVEFQPQHF
TRBV2	TRBJ1-1	.	TRBD1	TGTGCCAGCAGACAGGGGGCACCGAGGCTTGAAGCTTTCTTT	CASRQGAPRLEAFF
TRBV12-5	TRBJ2-5	many	TRBD2	TGTGCTAGTGGTTTGCCTCCTTCGGGACTAGCCGAGACCCAGTACTTC	CASGLPPSGLAETQYF